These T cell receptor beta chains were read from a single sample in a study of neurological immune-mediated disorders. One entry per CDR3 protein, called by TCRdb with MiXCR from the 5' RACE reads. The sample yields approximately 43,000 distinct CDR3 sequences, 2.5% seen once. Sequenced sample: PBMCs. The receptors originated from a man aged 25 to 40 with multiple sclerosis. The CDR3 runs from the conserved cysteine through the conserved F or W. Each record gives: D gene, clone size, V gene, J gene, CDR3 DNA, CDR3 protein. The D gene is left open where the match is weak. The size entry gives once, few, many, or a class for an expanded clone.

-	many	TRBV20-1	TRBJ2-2	TGCAGTGCCAGGCCGGGACAGAACACCGGGGAGCTGTTTTTT	CSARPGQNTGELFF
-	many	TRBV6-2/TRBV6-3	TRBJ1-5	TGTGCCAGCAGTTCAAACAGGGATTCTCAGCCCCAGCATTTT	CASSSNRDSQPQHF
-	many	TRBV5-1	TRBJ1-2	TGCGCCAGCAGCTTGGGGGTCTCAGGGGCGTATGGCTACACCTTC	CASSLGVSGAYGYTF
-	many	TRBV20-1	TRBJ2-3	TGCAGTGCTAGAGGAGCTAGTGATACGCAGTATTTT	CSARGASDTQYF
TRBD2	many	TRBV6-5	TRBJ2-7	TGTGCCAGCAGAAGCGGGACTAACGAGCAGTACTTC	CASRSGTNEQYF
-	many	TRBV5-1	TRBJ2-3	TGCGCCAGCAGCTTGGCGATCCTAGTGGGGGCCAGCACAGATACGCAGTATTTT	CASSLAILVGASTDTQYF
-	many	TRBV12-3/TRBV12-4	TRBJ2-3	TGTGCCAGCAGTTTTTTAGGGGGAGATACGCAGTATTTT	CASSFLGGDTQYF
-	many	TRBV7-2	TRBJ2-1	TGTGCCAGCAGCTTACAGAGCTACAATGAGCAGTTCTTC	CASSLQSYNEQFF
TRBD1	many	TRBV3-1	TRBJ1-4	TGTGCCAGCAGCCTCACACCGGGACAGGGGAATGAAAAACTGTTTTTT	CASSLTPGQGNEKLFF
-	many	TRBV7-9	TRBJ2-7	TGTGCCAGCAGCTTAGACAGTACTTCCTACGAGCAGTACTTC	CASSLDSTSYEQYF